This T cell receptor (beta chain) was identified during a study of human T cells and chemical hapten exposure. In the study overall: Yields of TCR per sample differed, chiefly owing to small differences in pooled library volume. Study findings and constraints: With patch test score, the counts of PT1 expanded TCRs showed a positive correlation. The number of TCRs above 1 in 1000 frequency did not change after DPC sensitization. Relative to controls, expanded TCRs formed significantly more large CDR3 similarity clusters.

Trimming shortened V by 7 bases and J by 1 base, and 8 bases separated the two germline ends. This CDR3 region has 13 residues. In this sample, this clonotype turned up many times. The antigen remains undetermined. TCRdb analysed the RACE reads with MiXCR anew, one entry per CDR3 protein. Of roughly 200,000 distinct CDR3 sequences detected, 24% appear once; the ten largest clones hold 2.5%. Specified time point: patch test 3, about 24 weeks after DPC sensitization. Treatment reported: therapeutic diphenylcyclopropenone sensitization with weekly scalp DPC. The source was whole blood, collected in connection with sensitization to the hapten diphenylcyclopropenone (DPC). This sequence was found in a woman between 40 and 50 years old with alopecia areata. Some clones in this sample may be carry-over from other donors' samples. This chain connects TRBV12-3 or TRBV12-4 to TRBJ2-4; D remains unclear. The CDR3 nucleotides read TGTGCCAGCAATGGGGTTGCCAAAAACATTCAGTACTTC. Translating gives CASNGVAKNIQYF.